These T cell receptor beta chains were read from a single sample in a study of beta chain features in type 1 diabetes. Generated by immunoSEQ multiplex PCR, the TCRdb table keeps only in-frame clones and is missing some. The table records roughly 100,000 clones, 28% of them present only once. Sequenced input: central memory CD4+ T cells from blood. The receptor source for this set is a woman under 30 with type 1 diabetes. Each CDR3 is given with its conserved first and last residue. A D gene is named only where the DNA matches it firmly. Size is omitted from some rows. Given values are once, few, many or a class for expanded clones.

clone_size	cdr3_length	v_call	d_call	j_call	cdr3_aa	cdr3_nt
NA	18	TRBV7-9	NA	TRBJ2-2	CASSPPTAITTNTGELFF	TGTGCCAGCAGCCCACCGACAGCAATAACCACGAACACCGGGGAGCTGTTTTTT
NA	14	TRBV30	NA	TRBJ2-2	CAWNRRGHTGELFF	TGTGCCTGGAACCGGAGAGGGCACACCGGGGAGCTGTTTTTT
NA	14	TRBV2	NA	TRBJ2-4	CASSHDRAKNIQYF	TGTGCCAGCAGCCATGACAGGGCCAAAAACATTCAGTACTTC
NA	16	TRBV18	NA	TRBJ1-2	CASSPFPQGPLYGYTF	TGTGCCAGCTCACCATTTCCCCAGGGGCCGCTCTATGGCTACACCTTC
few	14	TRBV7-3	TRBD2	TRBJ2-7	CASSPKTSAYEQYF	TGTGCCAGCAGCCCCAAGACTAGCGCCTACGAGCAGTACTTC
NA	16	TRBV7-8	NA	TRBJ1-1	CASSLEGFLQNTEAFF	TGTGCCAGCAGCTTAGAGGGGTTCCTTCAGAACACTGAAGCTTTCTTT
NA	15	TRBV2	TRBD2	TRBJ2-2	CASSGTSGTTGELFF	TGTGCCAGCAGTGGGACTAGCGGGACCACCGGGGAGCTGTTTTTT
NA	13	TRBV19	NA	TRBJ1-1	CASAGGKNTEAFF	TGTGCCAGTGCCGGGGGGAAAAACACTGAAGCTTTCTTT
NA	13	TRBV5-6	NA	TRBJ2-3	CASSLEGADTQYF	TGTGCCAGCAGCTTGGAGGGGGCAGATACGCAGTATTTT
NA	14	TRBV2	TRBD2	TRBJ2-1	CARGGTNSYNEQFF	TGTGCCAGAGGAGGGACTAACTCCTACAATGAGCAGTTCTTC
few	15	TRBV28	TRBD1	TRBJ2-2	CASSPPDRVVGELFF	TGTGCCAGCTCACCTCCGGACAGGGTAGTCGGGGAGCTGTTTTTT